This TCR beta chain originates from a study of cytomegalovirus exposure and HLA in healthy donors. Whole-study context: HLA-typed donors contributed around 82 million unique TCRs, which were held in an early data release. Study-wide findings and caveats: In an earlier analysis, in approximately 570 donors, most V segments appeared productive either ~90% or ~30% of the time. Analyses of presence/absence relied on an assumption of roughly uniform sequencing depth across donors.

PCR was performed using 60 Vbeta and 13 Jbeta primers. Profiled with immunoSEQ multiplex PCR; TCRdb holds only in-frame clones, not every one. There are some 50,000 clones in the sample; roughly 72% occur only once, and around 22% lies in the top ten. This CDR3 has 13 residues. Trimming at V came to 10 bases and at J to 8 bases, leaving 9 bases not matched to a gene. Germline loops: CDR1 SNHLY, CDR2 FYNNEI. As for this clone: The antigen is unknown.

The clonotype comes from a woman in her 50s in good health and CMV-seropositive. The sequencing sample was made of PBMCs. The chain carries TRBV2 and TRBJ2-1; 9 nucleotides align to TRBD2. CDR3 protein: CATEGSGGDEQFF. The CDR3 DNA is TGTGCCACCGAGGGTAGCGGGGGCGATGAGCAGTTCTTC.